This T cell receptor beta chain is drawn from a study of blood T cell repertoires in COVID-19. On the study more broadly: From the United States, Italy and Spain came samples of acute and convalescent COVID-19. T cells, B-cell-depleted T cells, or PBMCs supplied cDNA or gDNA.

In the authors' methods: Estimated nucleated cell counts came from reference gene primer amplification. Method: immunoSEQ multiplex PCR; TCRdb's copy keeps in-frame clones and lacks some. V and J calls and clone size come straight from that table; D and trimming were deduced from the DNA. The table shows 200,000 to 250,000 clones, with about 88% occurring only once. V lost 5 bases, J lost 0 bases, and 11 bases lay in between. The CDR3 runs to 15 residues. Per the germline V gene, CDR1 is MNHEY and CDR2 is SVGEGT. The sequenced sample was peripheral blood. This receptor was obtained from a woman between 65 and 79 years old with active or convalescent COVID-19. The chain recombines TRBV6-2 or TRBV6-3 with TRBJ2-1; TRBD2 is a possible D gene (7 bases). DNA of the CDR3: TGTGCCAGCAGTCGAAGGGGGGGCTCCTACAATGAGCAGTTCTTC. It codes for CASSRRGGSYNEQFF.